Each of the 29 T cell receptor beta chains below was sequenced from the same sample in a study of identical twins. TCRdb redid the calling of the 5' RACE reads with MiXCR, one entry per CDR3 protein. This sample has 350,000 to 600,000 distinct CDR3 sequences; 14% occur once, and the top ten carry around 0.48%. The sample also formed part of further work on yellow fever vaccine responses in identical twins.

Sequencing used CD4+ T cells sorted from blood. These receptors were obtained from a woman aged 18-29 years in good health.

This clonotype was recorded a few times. CDR3 in amino acids: CASSDNRVQETQYF. The CDR3 DNA sequence: TGCGCCAGCTCCGACAACAGGGTCCAAGAGACCCAGTACTTC. V gene TRBV5-1 combines with J gene TRBJ2-5; TRBD1 is a possible D gene (6 bases). Germline loops: CDR1 SGHRS, CDR2 YFSETQ. V was pared by 7 bases and J by 1 base, with 14 bases between. This CDR3 comprises 14 residues.

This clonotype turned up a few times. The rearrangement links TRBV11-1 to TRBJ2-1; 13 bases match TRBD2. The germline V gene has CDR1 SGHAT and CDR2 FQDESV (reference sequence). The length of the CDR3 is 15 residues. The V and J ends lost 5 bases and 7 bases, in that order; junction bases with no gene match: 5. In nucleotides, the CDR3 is TGTGCCAGCAGCGAACTAGCGGGGGGGCAAAATGAGCAGTTCTTC. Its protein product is CASSELAGGQNEQFF. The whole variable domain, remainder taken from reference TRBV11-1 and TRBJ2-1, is EAEVAQSPRYKITEKSQAVAFWCDPISGHATLYWYRQILGQGPELLVQFQDESVVDDSQLPKDRFSAERLKGVDSTLKIQPAELGDSAMYLCASSELAGGQNEQFFGPGTRLTVL.

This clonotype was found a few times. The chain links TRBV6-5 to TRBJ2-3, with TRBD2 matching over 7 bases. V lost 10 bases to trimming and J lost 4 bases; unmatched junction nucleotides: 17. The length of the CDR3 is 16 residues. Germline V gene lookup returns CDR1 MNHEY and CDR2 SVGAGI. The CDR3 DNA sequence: TGTGCCAACATACTCCCCCATCGGGGGGACTCAGATACGCAGTATTTT. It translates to CANILPHRGDSDTQYF.

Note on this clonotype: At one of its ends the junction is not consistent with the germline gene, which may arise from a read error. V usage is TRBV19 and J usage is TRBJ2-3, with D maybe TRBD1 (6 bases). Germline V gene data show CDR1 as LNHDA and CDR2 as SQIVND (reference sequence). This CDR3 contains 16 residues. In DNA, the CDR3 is TGTGCCAGTAGTATAGGGGGGCGGCGGATTCCAGATACCCAGTATTTT. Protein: CASSIGGRRIPDTQYF.

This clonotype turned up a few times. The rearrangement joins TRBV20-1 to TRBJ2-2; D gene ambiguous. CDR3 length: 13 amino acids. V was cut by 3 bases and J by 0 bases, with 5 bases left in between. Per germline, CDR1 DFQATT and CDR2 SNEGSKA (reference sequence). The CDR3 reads CSARVPNTGELFF. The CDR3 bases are TGCAGTGCTAGGGTCCCGAACACCGGGGAGCTGTTTTTT.

CDR3 nucleotide sequence: TGCAGTGCACGCAAGGGGACAATCGATCAGCCCCAGCATTTT. Translated, it gives CSARKGTIDQPQHF. The rearrangement joins TRBV20-1 to TRBJ1-5, with D possibly being TRBD1 (6 bases). The CDR3 sequence is 14 residues long. V was trimmed by 6 bases and J by 5 bases, leaving 17 bases between them. The germline CDR1 and CDR2 sequences are DFQATT and SNEGSKA (reference sequence).

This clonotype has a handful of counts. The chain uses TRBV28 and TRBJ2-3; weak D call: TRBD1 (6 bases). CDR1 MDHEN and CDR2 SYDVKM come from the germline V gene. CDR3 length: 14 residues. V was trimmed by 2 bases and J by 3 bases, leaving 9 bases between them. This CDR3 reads CASSLGGKTDTQYF. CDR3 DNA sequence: TGTGCCAGCAGTTTAGGGGGCAAGACAGATACGCAGTATTTT.

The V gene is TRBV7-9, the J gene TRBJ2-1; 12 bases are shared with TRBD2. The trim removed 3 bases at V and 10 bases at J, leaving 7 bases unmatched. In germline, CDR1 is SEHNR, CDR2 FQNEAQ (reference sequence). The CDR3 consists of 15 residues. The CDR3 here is CASSLMTSGRQEQFF. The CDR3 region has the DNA TGTGCCAGCAGCTTGATGACTAGCGGGAGACAAGAGCAGTTCTTC. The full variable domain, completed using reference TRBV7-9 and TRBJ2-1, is DTGVSQNPRHKITKRGQNVTFRCDPISEHNRLYWYRQTLGQGPEFLTYFQNEAQLEKSRLLSDRFSAERPKGSFSTLEIQRTEQGDSAMYLCASSLMTSGRQEQFFGPGTRLTVL.

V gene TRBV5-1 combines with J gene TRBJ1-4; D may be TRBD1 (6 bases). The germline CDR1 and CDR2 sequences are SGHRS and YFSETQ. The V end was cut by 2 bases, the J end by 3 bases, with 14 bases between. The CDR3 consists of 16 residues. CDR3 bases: TGCGCCAGCAGCTTATCAACAGGGCTGGCTAATGAAAAACTGTTTTTT. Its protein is CASSLSTGLANEKLFF.

The DNA of the CDR3 is TGTGCCAGCAGGAAAGCGGGGGGGCCGTCAGATACGCAGTATTTT. This encodes CASRKAGGPSDTQYF. The chain has TRBV14 and TRBJ2-3; 10 bases are shared with TRBD2. V lost 6 bases, J lost 4 bases, and 7 bases stayed unmatched. CDR3 size: 15 residues. From germline, CDR1 is SGHDN and CDR2 FVKESK.

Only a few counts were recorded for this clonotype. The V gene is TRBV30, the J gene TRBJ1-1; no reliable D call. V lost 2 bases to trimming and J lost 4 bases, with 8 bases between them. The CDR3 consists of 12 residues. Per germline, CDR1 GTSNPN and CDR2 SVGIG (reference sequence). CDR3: CAWSTRGTEAFF. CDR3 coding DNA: TGTGCCTGGAGTACCCGAGGCACTGAAGCTTTCTTT.

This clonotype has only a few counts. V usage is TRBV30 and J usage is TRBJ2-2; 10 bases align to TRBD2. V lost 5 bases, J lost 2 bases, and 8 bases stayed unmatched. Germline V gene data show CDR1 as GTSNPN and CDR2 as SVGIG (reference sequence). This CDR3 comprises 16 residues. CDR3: CAWGELAGLNTGELFF. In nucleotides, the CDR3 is TGTGCCTGGGGCGAACTAGCGGGACTAAACACCGGGGAGCTGTTTTTT.

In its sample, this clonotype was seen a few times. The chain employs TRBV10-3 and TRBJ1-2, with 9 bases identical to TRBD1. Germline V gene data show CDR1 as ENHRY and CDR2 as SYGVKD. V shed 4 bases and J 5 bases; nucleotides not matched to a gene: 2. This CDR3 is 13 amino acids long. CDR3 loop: CAISGTGDYGYTF. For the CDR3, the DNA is TGTGCCATCAGTGGGACAGGGGATTATGGCTACACCTTC.

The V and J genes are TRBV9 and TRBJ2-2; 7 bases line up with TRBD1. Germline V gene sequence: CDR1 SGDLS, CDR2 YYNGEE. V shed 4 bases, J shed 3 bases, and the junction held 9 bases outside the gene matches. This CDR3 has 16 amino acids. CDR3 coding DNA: TGTGCCAGCAGCACCCCGACAGGGCTGGACACCGGGGAGCTGTTTTTT. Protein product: CASSTPTGLDTGELFF.

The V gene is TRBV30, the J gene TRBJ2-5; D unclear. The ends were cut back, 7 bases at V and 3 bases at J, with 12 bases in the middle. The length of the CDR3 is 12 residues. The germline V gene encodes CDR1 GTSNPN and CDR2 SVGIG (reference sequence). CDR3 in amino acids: CALAPREETQYF. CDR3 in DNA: TGTGCCTTGGCCCCCCGGGAAGAGACCCAGTACTTC.

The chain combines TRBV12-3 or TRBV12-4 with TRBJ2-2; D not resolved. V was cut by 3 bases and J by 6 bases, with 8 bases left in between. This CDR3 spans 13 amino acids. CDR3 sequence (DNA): TGTGCCAGCAGTTTCCCACCGGCCGGGGAGCTGTTTTTT. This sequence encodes CASSFPPAGELFF.

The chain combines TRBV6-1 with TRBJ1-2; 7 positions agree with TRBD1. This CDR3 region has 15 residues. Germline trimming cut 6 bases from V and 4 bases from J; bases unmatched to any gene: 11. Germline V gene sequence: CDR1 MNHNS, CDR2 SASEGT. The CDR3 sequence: CASSLGQPFGYGYTF. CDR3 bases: TGTGCCAGCAGCTTGGGACAGCCCTTTGGCTATGGCTACACCTTC.

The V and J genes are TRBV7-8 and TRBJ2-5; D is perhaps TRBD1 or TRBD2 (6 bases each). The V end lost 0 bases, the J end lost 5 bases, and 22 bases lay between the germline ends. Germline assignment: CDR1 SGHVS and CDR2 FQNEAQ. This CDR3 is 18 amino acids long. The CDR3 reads CASSLAPIDLGGRETQYF. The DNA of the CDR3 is TGTGCCAGCAGCTTAGCGCCAATTGATCTAGGGGGGCGGGAGACCCAGTACTTC. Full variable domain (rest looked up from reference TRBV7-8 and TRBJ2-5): GAGVSQSPRYKVAKRGQDVALRCDPISGHVSLFWYQQALGQGPEFLTYFQNEAQLDKSGLPSDRFFAERPEGSVSTLKIQRTQQEDSAVYLCASSLAPIDLGGRETQYFGPGTRLLVL.

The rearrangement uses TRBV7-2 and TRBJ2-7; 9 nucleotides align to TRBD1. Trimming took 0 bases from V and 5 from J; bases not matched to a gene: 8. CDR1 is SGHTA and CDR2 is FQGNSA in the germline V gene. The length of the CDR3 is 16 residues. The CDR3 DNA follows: TGTGCCAGCAGCTTAGCGTTCGGACAGGGGCGCAACGAGCAGTACTTC. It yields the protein CASSLAFGQGRNEQYF.

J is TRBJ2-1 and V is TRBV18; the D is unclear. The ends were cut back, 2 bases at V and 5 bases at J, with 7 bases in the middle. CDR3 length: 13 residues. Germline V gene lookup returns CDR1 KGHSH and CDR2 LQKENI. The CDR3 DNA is TGTGCCAGCTCACCAACTCCCAACAATGAGCAGTTCTTC. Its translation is CASSPTPNNEQFF.

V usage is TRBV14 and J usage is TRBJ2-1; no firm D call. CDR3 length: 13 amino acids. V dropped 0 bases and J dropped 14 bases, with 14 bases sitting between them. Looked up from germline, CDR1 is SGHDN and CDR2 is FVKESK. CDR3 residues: CASSQDLLQREFF. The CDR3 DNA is TGTGCCAGCAGCCAAGATCTTTTACAAAGGGAGTTCTTC.

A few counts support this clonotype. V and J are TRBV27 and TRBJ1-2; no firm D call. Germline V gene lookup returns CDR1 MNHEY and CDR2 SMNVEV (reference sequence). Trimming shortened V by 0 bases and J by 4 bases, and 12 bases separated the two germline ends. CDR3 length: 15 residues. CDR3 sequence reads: CASSLSGTRLYGYTF. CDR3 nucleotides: TGTGCCAGCAGTTTATCGGGCACACGGCTCTATGGCTACACCTTC.

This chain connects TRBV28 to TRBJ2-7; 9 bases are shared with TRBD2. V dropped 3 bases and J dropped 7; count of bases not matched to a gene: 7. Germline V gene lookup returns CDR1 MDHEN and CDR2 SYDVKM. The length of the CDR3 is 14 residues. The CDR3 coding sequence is TGTGCCAGCAGTTTGGGGGCGGGAGGGAAGGAGCAGTACTTC. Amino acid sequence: CASSLGAGGKEQYF.

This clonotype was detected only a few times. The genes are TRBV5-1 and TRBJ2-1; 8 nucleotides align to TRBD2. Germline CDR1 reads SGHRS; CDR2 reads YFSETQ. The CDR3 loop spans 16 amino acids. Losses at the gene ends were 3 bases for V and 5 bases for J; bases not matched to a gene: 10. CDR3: CASSSRTSLKNNEQFF. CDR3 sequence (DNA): TGCGCCAGCAGCTCAAGGACTAGCCTGAAAAACAATGAGCAGTTCTTC.

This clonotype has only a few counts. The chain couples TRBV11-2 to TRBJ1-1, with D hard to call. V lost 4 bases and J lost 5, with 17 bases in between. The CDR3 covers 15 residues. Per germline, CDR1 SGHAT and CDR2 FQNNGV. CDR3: CASSWSWERTTEAFF. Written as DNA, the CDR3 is TGTGCCAGCAGCTGGTCATGGGAAAGGACGACTGAAGCTTTCTTT.

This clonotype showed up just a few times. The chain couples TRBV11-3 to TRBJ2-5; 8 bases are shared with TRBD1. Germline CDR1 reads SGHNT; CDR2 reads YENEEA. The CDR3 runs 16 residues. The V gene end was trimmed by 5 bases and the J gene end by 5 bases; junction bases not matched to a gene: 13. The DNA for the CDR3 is TGTGCCAGCAGCCGATCAAACGACAGGGGAAGGGAGACCCAGTACTTC. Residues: CASSRSNDRGRETQYF.

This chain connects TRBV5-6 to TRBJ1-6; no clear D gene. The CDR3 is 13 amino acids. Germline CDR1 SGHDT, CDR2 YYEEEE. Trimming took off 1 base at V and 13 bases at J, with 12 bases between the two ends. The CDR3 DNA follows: TGTGCCAGCAGCTTGTTATCCTCAGAGCCCCTCCACTTT. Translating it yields CASSLLSSEPLHF.

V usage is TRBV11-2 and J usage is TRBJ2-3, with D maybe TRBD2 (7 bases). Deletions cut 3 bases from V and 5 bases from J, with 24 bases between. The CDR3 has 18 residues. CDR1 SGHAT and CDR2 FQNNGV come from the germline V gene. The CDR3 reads CASSFVGGGRGGLDTQYF. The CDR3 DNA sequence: TGTGCCAGCAGCTTTGTCGGAGGAGGGAGGGGGGGCCTAGATACGCAGTATTTT.

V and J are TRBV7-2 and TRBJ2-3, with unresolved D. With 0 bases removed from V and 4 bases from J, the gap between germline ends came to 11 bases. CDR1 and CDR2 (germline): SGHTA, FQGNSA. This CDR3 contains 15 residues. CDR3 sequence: CASSLAVGSADTQYF. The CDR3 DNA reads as TGTGCCAGCAGCTTAGCTGTTGGTTCGGCAGATACGCAGTATTTT.